This T cell receptor (beta chain) stems from a study of T cells in localized non-small cell lung cancer (dated by TCRdb to the early 2020s). Context from the whole study: Comparing tumors with uninvolved tumor-adjacent lungs, the study looked at the T cell repertoires of approximately 250 patients with early-stage NSCLC. The cohort comprised roughly 240 treatment-naïve NSCLC patients with resected, localized lung tumors. A mean age of 66.3 years was recorded for the NSCLC patients, of whom under 150 were male and 95 to 110 were female. Overall study outcomes, separate from this receptor: A median of 57 of the top 100 tumor clones were detected in paired uninvolved adjacent lung, and 28 of these tumor clones were also found among the top 100 clones of the paired uninvolved adjacent lung. Higher blood T cell density associated with longer overall survival, while higher adjacent-lung clonality associated with shorter survival. Because multi-region tumor sequencing was not done, intratumor heterogeneity could not be ruled out. Uninvolved tumor-adjacent lung showed the highest T cell clonality, higher than tumor, which suggests more focused antigenic responses in the adjacent lung. Because of the exploratory design, TCR variables were selected using unadjusted p-values without false-discovery rate correction.

About this clone: This clone's antigen is unknown. Nothing much larger sits one base from this clone, and base qualities are not available.

The immunoSEQ Assay was used to sequence TCR beta CDR3 regions from DNA. Processing in the source paper ran as follows. T cell density was computed as TCR beta template counts normalized to usable DNA estimated by amplifying housekeeping genes. Using the preseqR package, richness was estimated by extrapolating to 120,000 templates for tissue samples and 400,000 templates for PBMC samples. Clonality was calculated as one minus Pielou's evenness. To identify tissue-enriched TCRs, differential abundance testing was run on productive amino-acid clonotypes with a minimum total count of 5 and an alpha of 0.1. The Jaccard Index and the Morisita Overlap Index were used to measure repertoire overlap between compartments. GLIPH grouped TCR beta CDR3s together with public tetramer-defined viral CDR3s, and a viral motif had to include at least three viral sequences and also show V-gene enrichment. TCRdb provides this immuneACCESS table in a form limited to in-frame rearrangements. Some clones are lacking; in checked studies, under half of them reflect an unresolved V gene, and why the rest are absent is not known. D and trimming were read from the DNA, whereas the V and J calls and clone size are those reported in that table. This sample is represented by 25,000 to 30,000 clones; 75% to 95% of them were singletons. The leading ten clones occupy roughly 28% of the sample.

V is reduced by 0 bases and J by 13 bases, leaving a spacing of 12 bases between them. The CDR3 runs 13 amino acids, cysteine and phenylalanine included. Only the CDR3 region is kept as DNA, spanning 39 bases read in frame from base 1. Per the germline V gene, SGHAT is the CDR1 and FQNNGV is the CDR2. At diagnosis, peripheral blood, uninvolved tumor-adjacent lung and tumor were collected and stored as a combination of fresh-frozen and FFPE material. Blood samples were analyzed as peripheral blood mononuclear cells for TCR repertoire profiling. This specimen was peripheral blood, taken before any cancer treatment. The chain employs TRBV11-2 and TRBJ1-4; TRBD1 is a possible D gene, resting on 5 matching bases. The sequence derives from an older female donor with stage I lung adenocarcinoma. The bases read TGTGCCAGCAGCTTAGACCGGGGGGGGTTACTGTTTTTT. Protein translation: CASSLDRGGLLFF.